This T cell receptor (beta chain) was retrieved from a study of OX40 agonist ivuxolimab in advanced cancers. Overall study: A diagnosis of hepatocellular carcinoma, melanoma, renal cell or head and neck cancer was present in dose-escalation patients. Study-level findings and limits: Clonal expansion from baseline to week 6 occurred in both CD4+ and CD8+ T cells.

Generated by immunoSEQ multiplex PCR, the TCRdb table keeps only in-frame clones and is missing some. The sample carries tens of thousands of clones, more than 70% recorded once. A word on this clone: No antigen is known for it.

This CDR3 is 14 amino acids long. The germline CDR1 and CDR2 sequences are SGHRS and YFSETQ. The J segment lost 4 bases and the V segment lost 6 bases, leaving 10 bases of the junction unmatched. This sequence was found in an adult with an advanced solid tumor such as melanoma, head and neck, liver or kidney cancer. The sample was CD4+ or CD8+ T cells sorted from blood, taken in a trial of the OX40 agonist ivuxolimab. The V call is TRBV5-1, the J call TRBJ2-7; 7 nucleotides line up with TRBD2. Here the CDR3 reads CASTSSGRAYEQYF. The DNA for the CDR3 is TGCGCCAGCACTTCCTCGGGGAGGGCTTACGAGCAGTACTTC.